This entry describes one T cell receptor beta chain. The PCR contained 60 Vbeta and 13 Jbeta primers. Libraries were prepared by immunoSEQ multiplex PCR; TCRdb keeps only in-frame clonotypes and omits some of them. This table holds about 170,000 clones, 75% to 80% found once. The ends lost 3 bases at V and 12 bases at J; junction bases unmatched: 4. The CDR3 consists of 11 residues. Per the germline V gene, CDR1 is SGHRS and CDR2 is YFSETQ. The sample belongs to a study of cytomegalovirus exposure and HLA in healthy donors. This TCR derives from a woman between 50 and 59 years old in good health and CMV-seropositive. Sequencing used PBMCs. This chain connects TRBV5-1 to TRBJ2-7, with TRBD1 matching 9 bases. The CDR3 region is CASSSGQGTYF. The CDR3 DNA sequence: TGCGCCAGCAGCTCTGGACAGGGGACGTACTTC.